This T cell receptor beta chain originates from a study of cytomegalovirus exposure and HLA in healthy donors. Overall study results and limits: The authors enumerated under 200 TCR beta chains as linked to cytomegalovirus.

V was trimmed by 2 bases and J by 8 bases, leaving 22 bases between them. CDR3 size: 16 residues. This PCR relied on a set of 60 Vbeta primers and 13 Jbeta primers. The method was immunoSEQ multiplex PCR; TCRdb's version includes in-frame clones alone and lacks a portion of them. The sample lists over 130,000 clones, around three fifths occurring once. For this clone: No antigen is known for it. The same CDR3 can be traced to other DNA sequences in this sample.

The sample taken for sequencing was PBMCs. This TCR was recovered from a male donor in good health and CMV-seronegative. The chain joins TRBV5-3 to TRBJ1-2; D possibly corresponds to TRBD1 (5 bases). TRBV5-3 is marked as an open reading frame, function uncertain. CDR3 sequence: CARSFDPTVPMCGYTF. CDR3 nucleotides: TGTGCCAGAAGCTTTGACCCGACAGTCCCCATGTGCGGCTACACCTTC.